This is a list of T cell receptor beta chains from one sample in a study of cytomegalovirus exposure and HLA in healthy donors. Here immunoSEQ multiplex PCR was the method, and the copy in TCRdb shows in-frame clones only, minus some. The sample lists 65,000 to 90,000 clones; more than 70% were seen once. Material for sequencing was PBMCs. The origin of the receptors is a woman between 40 and 55 years old in good health and CMV-seropositive. CDR3s include the opening cysteine and the closing phenylalanine or tryptophan. Each record gives: D gene, J gene, clone size, V gene, CDR3 DNA, CDR3 protein. A D gene is named only where the DNA matches it firmly. Part of the rows lack a size; the others show once, few, many or a class for expanded clones.

TRBD2	TRBJ2-7	NA	TRBV27	TGTGCCAGCAGTAATCTAGCGGGGGGAGTCTACGAGCAGTACTTC	CASSNLAGGVYEQYF
NA	TRBJ1-1	NA	TRBV7-2	TGTGCCAGCAGCCCAAATGGGGGGGGCTCTGACACTGAAGCTTTCTTT	CASSPNGGGSDTEAFF
TRBD2	TRBJ2-3	NA	TRBV2	TGTGCCAGCAGTGTACTAGCGGGTGGAGATACGCAGTATTTT	CASSVLAGGDTQYF
NA	TRBJ1-5	NA	TRBV10-1	TGCGCCAGCAGTGCCCGGGGGGGTCAGCCCCAGCATTTT	CASSARGGQPQHF
TRBD1	TRBJ2-1	NA	TRBV5-1	TGCGCCAGCAGCTTTGGACAGGGCGCCCACAATGAGCAGTTCTTC	CASSFGQGAHNEQFF
NA	TRBJ2-3	NA	TRBV5-1	TGCGCCAGCAGCTTGGAGGGGGCAGATACGCAGTATTTT	CASSLEGADTQYF
TRBD1	TRBJ2-7	NA	TRBV27	TGTGCCAGCAGTTTAGGGGGGACAGGGTACTACGAGCAGTACTTC	CASSLGGTGYYEQYF
TRBD1	TRBJ2-2	NA	TRBV6-5	TGTGCCAGCAGTTACGAAGGGGGCAGCACCGGGGAGCTGTTTTTT	CASSYEGGSTGELFF
TRBD1	TRBJ1-3	NA	TRBV30	TGTGCCTGGAGTGTACAGGGGGCTAGAGGAAACACCATATATTTT	CAWSVQGARGNTIYF
TRBD1	TRBJ1-2	few	TRBV5-1	TGCGCCAGCAGCTTGACTGACAGGGGCCGTGGCTACACCTTC	CASSLTDRGRGYTF
TRBD1	TRBJ2-7	once	TRBV9	TGTGCCAGCAGCGTGGATCCCTCGGGGACAGGGGTCGGAGAGCAGTACTTC	CASSVDPSGTGVGEQYF
NA	TRBJ2-6	NA	TRBV5-1	TGCGCCAGCAGCTTGGACGGTTCCTCTGGGGCCAACGTCCTGACTTTC	CASSLDGSSGANVLTF
NA	TRBJ1-1	few	TRBV2	TGTGCCAGCAGTGAACTGTCGCGTCCGACAGCGAACACTGAAGCTTTCTTT	CASSELSRPTANTEAFF
NA	TRBJ1-6	few	TRBV7-2	TGTGCCAGCAACAGGGTAGGGGGACGTTTTTCACCCCTCCACTTT	CASNRVGGRFSPLHF
NA	TRBJ1-4	NA	TRBV25-1	TGTGCCAGCAGTGGGTGGCGGGGTAATGAAAAACTGTTTTTT	CASSGWRGNEKLFF
TRBD1	TRBJ2-7	NA	TRBV11-3	TGTGCCAGCAGCCCCCCCGACGGACAGGGTCTCGACGAGCAGTACTTC	CASSPPDGQGLDEQYF
TRBD1	TRBJ1-2	NA	TRBV19	TGTGCCAGTAGCCCCAGCGGGAACAGGGGGGTCTATGGCTACACCTTC	CASSPSGNRGVYGYTF
NA	TRBJ1-1	NA	TRBV6-1	TGTGCCAGCAGGACCGGAGCCGGCACTGAAGCTTTCTTT	CASRTGAGTEAFF
NA	TRBJ1-2	NA	TRBV5-1	TGCGCCAGCACCCGGAATGGAGCTAACTATGGCTACACCTTC	CASTRNGANYGYTF
NA	TRBJ2-5	NA	TRBV5-4	TGTGCCAGCTCTAGTGCCGGGCAAGAGACCCAGTACTTC	CASSSAGQETQYF
NA	TRBJ2-1	NA	TRBV5-1	TGCGCCAGCAGCTCAACTAGGGTAAGCTCCTACAATGAGCAGTTCTTC	CASSSTRVSSYNEQFF
TRBD1	TRBJ1-2	NA	TRBV18	TGTGCCAGCTCACCCCCTGGACAGGCTTTTTATGGCTACACCTTC	CASSPPGQAFYGYTF
TRBD1	TRBJ1-4	NA	TRBV30	TGTGCCTGGAGTACAGGGGATGAAAAACTGTTTTTT	CAWSTGDEKLFF
NA	TRBJ2-5	NA	TRBV2	TGTGCCGGGGGGGGCCGGGCAGGATGGGAGACCCAGTACTTC	CAGGGRAGWETQYF
NA	TRBJ1-2	NA	TRBV6-5	TGTGCCAGCCGAGATTCGGGGGTTGGCTATGGCTACACCTTC	CASRDSGVGYGYTF
NA	TRBJ2-7	NA	TRBV4-2	TGTGCCAGCAGCCAAGGTCTCTACGAGCAGTACTTC	CASSQGLYEQYF
NA	TRBJ1-6	NA	TRBV4-2	TGTGCCAGCAGCCAAGGCCCGGGCGGGTATTCTGATTCACCCCTCCACTTT	CASSQGPGGYSDSPLHF
TRBD1	TRBJ1-1	few	TRBV6-5	TGTGCCAGCAGTTACTCCCACGGGACAGGTTTAGCTTTCTTT	CASSYSHGTGLAFF
NA	TRBJ2-7	NA	TRBV11-3	TGTGCCAGCAGCTTAGAGGGGCGGGGTTACGAGCAGTACTTC	CASSLEGRGYEQYF
TRBD2	TRBJ2-7	NA	TRBV30	TGTGCCTGGAGTGTACAACTAGCGGGGGGTCTCGAGCAGTACTTC	CAWSVQLAGGLEQYF
NA	TRBJ2-7	NA	TRBV6-1	TGTGCCAGCGAGGCGACAGCCTACGAGCAGTACTTC	CASEATAYEQYF
TRBD1	TRBJ2-3	NA	TRBV2	TGTGCCAGCAGTGGGGCCCCGGGACAGGAGTTAGATACGCAGTATTTT	CASSGAPGQELDTQYF
NA	TRBJ1-1	NA	TRBV29-1	TGCAGCGTTGAAAATAGTATGAACACTGAAGCTTTCTTT	CSVENSMNTEAFF
NA	TRBJ1-2	NA	TRBV5-6	TGTGCCAGCAGCTTTGGGGGCGCAGACTATGGCTACACCTTC	CASSFGGADYGYTF
TRBD1	TRBJ1-2	NA	TRBV5-1	TGCGCCAGCAATCAGGGGGCCAACTATGGCTACACCTTC	CASNQGANYGYTF
NA	TRBJ2-7	NA	TRBV29-1	TGCAGCGTTGAAACGTGCGAGCCGTCCGGGTGCGAGCAGTACTTC	CSVETCEPSGCEQYF
NA	TRBJ1-1	NA	TRBV6-5	TGTGCCAGCGGAGCGACAGAGATGAACACTGAAGCTTTCTTT	CASGATEMNTEAFF
TRBD2	TRBJ2-3	NA	TRBV9	TGTGCCAGCAGCACCCCTAGCGGTGGGGGAGATACGCAGTATTTT	CASSTPSGGGDTQYF
NA	TRBJ1-1	NA	TRBV7-2	TGTGCCAGCAGCGAAACAGCACGGCAAATGAACACTGAAGCTTTCTTT	CASSETARQMNTEAFF
NA	TRBJ1-2	NA	TRBV18	TGTGCCAGCTCACCGGACTCGGTCCGGGATGGCTACACCTTC	CASSPDSVRDGYTF
TRBD2	TRBJ2-5	NA	TRBV19	TGTGCCAGTACGTGGAGTAGCGGGAGGGGAGAGACCCAGTACTTC	CASTWSSGRGETQYF
TRBD1	TRBJ1-2	NA	TRBV19	TGTGCCAGTAGTATCCAGGGGGCGACGGGAACAGCTCGCGGCTACACCTTC	CASSIQGATGTARGYTF
NA	TRBJ2-7	NA	TRBV11-2	TGTGCCAGCAGCTTTACAGGTCGGTTGGACGAGCAGTACTTC	CASSFTGRLDEQYF
TRBD1	TRBJ1-1	few	TRBV5-4	TGTGCCAGCAGGGTGGACAGGGGCGGTTATACTGAAGCTTTCTTT	CASRVDRGGYTEAFF
TRBD1	TRBJ1-4	NA	TRBV5-1	TGCGCCAGCAGCTTGGATTGGGGGACAGCTTCAGGGCCGGGCGAAAAACTGTTTTTT	CASSLDWGTASGPGEKLFF
NA	TRBJ1-2	NA	TRBV5-6	TGTGCCAGCAGCTTATCGGTTAACTATGGCTACACCTTC	CASSLSVNYGYTF
NA	TRBJ1-6	NA	TRBV6-1	TGTGCCAGCAGTGTCGCAGGAATTACACCCCTCCACTTT	CASSVAGITPLHF
NA	TRBJ2-7	NA	TRBV9	TGTGCCAGCAGCCCTAAACAGGGGATGGGGAGGTACGAGCAGTACTTC	CASSPKQGMGRYEQYF
NA	TRBJ1-4	NA	TRBV27	TGTGCCAGCATGAGAGGACAGACTAATGAAAAACTGTTTTTT	CASMRGQTNEKLFF
NA	TRBJ1-6	NA	TRBV4-1	TGCGCCAGCAGCCAAGAAGACAGGAGCGGGGGTTCACCCCTCCACTTT	CASSQEDRSGGSPLHF
NA	TRBJ2-2	NA	TRBV4-1	TGCGCCAGCTCGCCACTCACCGGGGAGCTGTTTTTT	CASSPLTGELFF
TRBD2	TRBJ2-7	NA	TRBV14	TGTGCCAGCAGCCAAGCGGGGGGACCCTTTGGGGTTTACGAGCAGTACTTC	CASSQAGGPFGVYEQYF
NA	TRBJ1-1	few	TRBV2	TGTGCCAGCAAGCCGGACATGAACACTGAAGCTTTCTTT	CASKPDMNTEAFF
TRBD1	TRBJ2-1	once	TRBV11-2	TGTGCCAGCAGCTCCGCCCGGGACAGGGGTTTCAATGAGCAGTTCTTC	CASSSARDRGFNEQFF